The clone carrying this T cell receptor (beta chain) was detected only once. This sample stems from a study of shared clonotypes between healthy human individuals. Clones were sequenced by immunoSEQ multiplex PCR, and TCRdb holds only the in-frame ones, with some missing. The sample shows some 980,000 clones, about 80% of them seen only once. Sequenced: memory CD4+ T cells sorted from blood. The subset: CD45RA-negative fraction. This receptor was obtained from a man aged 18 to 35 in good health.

CDR3 amino acids: CAWSVFGTGIEQYF. In nucleotides, the CDR3 is TGTGCCTGGAGTGTATTTGGGACAGGGATCGAGCAGTACTTC. This sequence joins TRBV30 and TRBJ2-7, with 9 nucleotides matching TRBD1. This CDR3 region has 14 residues. The germline gives CDR1 GTSNPN, CDR2 SVGIG (reference sequence). V lost 0 bases to trimming and J lost 6 bases; unmatched junction nucleotides: 6.